The sequence of this T cell receptor beta chain was determined in a study of cytomegalovirus exposure and HLA in healthy donors. This clone appeared once. Its antigen remains unknown. PCR involved 60 Vbeta and 13 Jbeta primers. Assay: immunoSEQ multiplex PCR; the TCRdb copy retains only in-frame clones and omits some. The sample has about 170,000 clones, roughly 80% seen once. General study results and limits: More clonal expansion characterized HLA-associated TCR beta chains than equally common others in a later analysis.

Material for sequencing was PBMCs. This TCR derives from a male donor in good health and CMV-seronegative.

CDR3 amino acids: CASSVDLAGGGDTQYF. The DNA for the CDR3 is TGTGCCAGCAGCGTAGACCTAGCGGGAGGAGGAGATACGCAGTATTTT. The chain combines TRBV9 with TRBJ2-3; 11 bases map to TRBD2. Germline CDR1 is SGDLS and CDR2 is YYNGEE. The V gene end was trimmed by 0 bases and the J gene end by 5 bases; junction bases not matched to a gene: 5. This CDR3 is built from 16 residues.